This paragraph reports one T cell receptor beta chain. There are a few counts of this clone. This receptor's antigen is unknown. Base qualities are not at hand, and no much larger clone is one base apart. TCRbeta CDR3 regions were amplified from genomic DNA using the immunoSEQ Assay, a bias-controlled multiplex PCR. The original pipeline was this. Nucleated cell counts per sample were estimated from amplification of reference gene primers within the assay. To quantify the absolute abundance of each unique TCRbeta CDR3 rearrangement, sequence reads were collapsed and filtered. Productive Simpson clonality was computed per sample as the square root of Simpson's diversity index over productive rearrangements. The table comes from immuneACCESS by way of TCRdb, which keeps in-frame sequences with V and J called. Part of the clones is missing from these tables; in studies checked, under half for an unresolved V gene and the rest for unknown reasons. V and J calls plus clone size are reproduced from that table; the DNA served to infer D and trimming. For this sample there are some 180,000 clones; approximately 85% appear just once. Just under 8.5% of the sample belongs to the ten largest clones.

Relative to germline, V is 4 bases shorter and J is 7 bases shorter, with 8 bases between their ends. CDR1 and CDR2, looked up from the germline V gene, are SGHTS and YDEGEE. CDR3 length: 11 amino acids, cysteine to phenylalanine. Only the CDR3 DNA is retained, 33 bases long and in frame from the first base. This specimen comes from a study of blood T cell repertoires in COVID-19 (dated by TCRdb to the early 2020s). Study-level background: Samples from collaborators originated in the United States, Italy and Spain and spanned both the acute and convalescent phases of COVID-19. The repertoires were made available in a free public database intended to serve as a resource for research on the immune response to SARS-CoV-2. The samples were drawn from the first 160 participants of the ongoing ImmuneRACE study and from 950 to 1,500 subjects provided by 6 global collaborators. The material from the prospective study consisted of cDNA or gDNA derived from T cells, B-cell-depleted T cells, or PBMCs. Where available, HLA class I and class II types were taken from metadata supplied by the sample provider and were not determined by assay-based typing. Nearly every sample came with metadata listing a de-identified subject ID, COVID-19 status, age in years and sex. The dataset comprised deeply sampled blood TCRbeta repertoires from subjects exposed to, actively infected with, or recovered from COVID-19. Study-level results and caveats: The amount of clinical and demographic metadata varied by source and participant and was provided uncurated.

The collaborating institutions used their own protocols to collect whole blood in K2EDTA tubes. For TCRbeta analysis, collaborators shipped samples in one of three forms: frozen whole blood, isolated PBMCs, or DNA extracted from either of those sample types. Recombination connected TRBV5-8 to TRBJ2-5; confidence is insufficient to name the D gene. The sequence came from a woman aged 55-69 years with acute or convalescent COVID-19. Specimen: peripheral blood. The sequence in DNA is TGTGCCAGCAGCCCCACCGGGACCCAGTACTTC. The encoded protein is CASSPTGTQYF. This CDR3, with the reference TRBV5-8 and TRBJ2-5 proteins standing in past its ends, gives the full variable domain EAGVTQSPTHLIKTRGQQATLRCSPISGHTSVYWYQQALGLGLQFLLWYDEGEERNRGNFPPRFSGRQFPNYSSELNVNALELEDSALYLCASSPTGTQYFGPGTRLLVL.